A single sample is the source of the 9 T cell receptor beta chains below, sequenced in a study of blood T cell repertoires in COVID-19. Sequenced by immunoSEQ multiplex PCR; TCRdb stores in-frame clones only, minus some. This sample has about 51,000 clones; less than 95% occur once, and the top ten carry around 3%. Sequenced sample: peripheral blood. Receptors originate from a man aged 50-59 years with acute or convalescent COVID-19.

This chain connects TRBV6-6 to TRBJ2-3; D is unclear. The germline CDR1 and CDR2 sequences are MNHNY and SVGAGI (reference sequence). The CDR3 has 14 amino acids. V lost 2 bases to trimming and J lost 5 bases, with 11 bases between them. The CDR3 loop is CASSYVGTGDTQYF. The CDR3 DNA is TGTGCCAGCAGTTACGTCGGTACGGGAGATACGCAGTATTTT.

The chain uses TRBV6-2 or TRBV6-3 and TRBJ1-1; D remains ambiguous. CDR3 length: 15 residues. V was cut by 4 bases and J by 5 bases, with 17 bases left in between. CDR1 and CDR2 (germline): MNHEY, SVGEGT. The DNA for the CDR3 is TGTGCCAGCAGTTCTCTCGTTACGGCGCGGACTGAAGCTTTCTTT. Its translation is CASSSLVTARTEAFF.

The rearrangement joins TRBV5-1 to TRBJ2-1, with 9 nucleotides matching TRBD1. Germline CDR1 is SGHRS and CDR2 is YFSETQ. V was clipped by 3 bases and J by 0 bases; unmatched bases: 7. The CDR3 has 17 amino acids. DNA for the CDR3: TGCGCCAGCAGCTCCGGGACAGGGTCGAGCTCCTACAATGAGCAGTTCTTC. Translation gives CASSSGTGSSSYNEQFF.

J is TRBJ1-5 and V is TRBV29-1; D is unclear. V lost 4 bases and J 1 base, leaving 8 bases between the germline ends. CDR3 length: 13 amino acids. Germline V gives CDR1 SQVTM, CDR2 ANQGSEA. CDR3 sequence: CSVVLESNQPQHF. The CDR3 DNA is TGCAGCGTTGTGTTAGAGAGCAATCAGCCCCAGCATTTT.

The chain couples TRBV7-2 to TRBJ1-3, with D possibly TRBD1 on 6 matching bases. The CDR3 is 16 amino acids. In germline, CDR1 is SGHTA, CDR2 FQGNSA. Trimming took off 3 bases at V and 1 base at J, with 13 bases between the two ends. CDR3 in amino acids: CASSFGLGASGNTIYF. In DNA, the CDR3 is TGTGCCAGCAGCTTCGGATTGGGGGCTTCTGGAAACACCATATATTTT.

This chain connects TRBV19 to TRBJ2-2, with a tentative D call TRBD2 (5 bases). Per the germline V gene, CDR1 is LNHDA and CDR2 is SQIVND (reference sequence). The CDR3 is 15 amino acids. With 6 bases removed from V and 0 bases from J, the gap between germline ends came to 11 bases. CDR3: CASRGPGTNTGELFF. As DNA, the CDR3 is TGTGCCAGTAGGGGCCCGGGAACGAACACCGGGGAGCTGTTTTTT.

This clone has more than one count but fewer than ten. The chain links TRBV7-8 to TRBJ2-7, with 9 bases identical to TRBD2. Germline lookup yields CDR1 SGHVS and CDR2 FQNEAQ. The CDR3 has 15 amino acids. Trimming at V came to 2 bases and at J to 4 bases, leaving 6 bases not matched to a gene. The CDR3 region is CASSLFGSGGYEQYF. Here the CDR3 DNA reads TGTGCCAGCAGCTTATTTGGTAGCGGGGGATACGAGCAGTACTTC.

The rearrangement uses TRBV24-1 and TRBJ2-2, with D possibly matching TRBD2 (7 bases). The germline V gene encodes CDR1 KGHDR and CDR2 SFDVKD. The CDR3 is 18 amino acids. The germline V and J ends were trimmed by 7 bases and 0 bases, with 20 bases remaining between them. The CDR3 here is CATSEGGGANANTGELFF. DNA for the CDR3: TGTGCCACCAGCGAGGGGGGAGGGGCAAACGCGAACACCGGGGAGCTGTTTTTT.

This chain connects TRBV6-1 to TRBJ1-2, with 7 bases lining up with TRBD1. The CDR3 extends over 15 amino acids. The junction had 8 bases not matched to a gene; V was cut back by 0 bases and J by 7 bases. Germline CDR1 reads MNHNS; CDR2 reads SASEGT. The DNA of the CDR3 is TGTGCCAGCAGTGAAGCGAGACGGACAGGTGGTGGCTACACCTTC. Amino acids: CASSEARRTGGGYTF.